In this sample, the clone carrying this T cell receptor (beta chain) turned up a few times. Antigen: not known. This sample was included in a study of response to subunit inactivated influenza vaccine. Germline V lookup: CDR1 MNHNS, CDR2 SASEGT. The V gene lost 7 bases and the J gene lost 3 bases, with 12 bases spanning the gap. The CDR3 is 14 residues long. TCRdb used MiXCR to reprocess the RT-PCR reads, holding one entry per CDR3 protein. Of fewer than 550,000 distinct CDR3 sequences detected, 25% appear once; the ten largest clones hold under 2.5%. Study findings and constraints: Seasonal influenza vaccination, on each occasion, was suggested by the authors to recruit few new T cells.

This rearrangement joins TRBV6-1 to TRBJ2-2; D is perhaps TRBD2 (6 bases). The source of this sequence is a middle-aged man who received an inactivated influenza vaccine. The source was CD4+ T cells sorted from PBMCs, collected 4 to 6 days after vaccination. CDR3 DNA sequence: TGTGCCAGCACAAGGCGCGGGGACACCGGGGAGCTGTTTTTT. Translating it yields CASTRRGDTGELFF.